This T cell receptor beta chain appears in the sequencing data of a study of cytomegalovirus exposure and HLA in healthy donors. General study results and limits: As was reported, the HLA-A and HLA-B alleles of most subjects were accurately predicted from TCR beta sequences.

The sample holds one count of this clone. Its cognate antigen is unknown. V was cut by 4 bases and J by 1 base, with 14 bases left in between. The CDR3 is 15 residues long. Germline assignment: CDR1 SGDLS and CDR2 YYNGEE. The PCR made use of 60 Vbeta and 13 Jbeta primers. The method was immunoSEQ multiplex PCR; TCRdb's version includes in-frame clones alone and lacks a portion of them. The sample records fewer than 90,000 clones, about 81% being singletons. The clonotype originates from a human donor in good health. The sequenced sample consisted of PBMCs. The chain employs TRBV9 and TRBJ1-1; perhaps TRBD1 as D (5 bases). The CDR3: CASSSRAGWNTEAFF. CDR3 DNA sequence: TGTGCCAGCAGCTCCCGGGCAGGGTGGAACACTGAAGCTTTCTTT. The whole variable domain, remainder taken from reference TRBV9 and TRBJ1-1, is DSGVTQTPKHLITATGQRVTLRCSPRSGDLSVYWYQQSLDQGLQFLIQYYNGEERAKGNILERFSAQQFPDLHSELNLSSLELGDSALYFCASSSRAGWNTEAFFGQGTRLTVV.